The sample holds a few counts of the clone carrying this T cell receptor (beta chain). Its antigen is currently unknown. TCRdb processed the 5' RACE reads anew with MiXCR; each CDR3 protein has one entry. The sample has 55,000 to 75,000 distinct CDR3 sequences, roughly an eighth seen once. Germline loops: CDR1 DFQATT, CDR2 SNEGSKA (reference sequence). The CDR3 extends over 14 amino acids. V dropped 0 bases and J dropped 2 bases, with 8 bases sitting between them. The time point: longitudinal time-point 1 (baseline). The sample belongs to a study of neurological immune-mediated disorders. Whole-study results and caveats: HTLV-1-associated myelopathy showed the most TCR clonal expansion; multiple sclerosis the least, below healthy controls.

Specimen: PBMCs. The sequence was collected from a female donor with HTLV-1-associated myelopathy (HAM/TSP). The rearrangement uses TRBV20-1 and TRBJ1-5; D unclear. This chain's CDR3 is CSARDRVGNQPQHF. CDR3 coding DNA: TGCAGTGCTAGAGATCGTGTGGGCAATCAGCCCCAGCATTTT.